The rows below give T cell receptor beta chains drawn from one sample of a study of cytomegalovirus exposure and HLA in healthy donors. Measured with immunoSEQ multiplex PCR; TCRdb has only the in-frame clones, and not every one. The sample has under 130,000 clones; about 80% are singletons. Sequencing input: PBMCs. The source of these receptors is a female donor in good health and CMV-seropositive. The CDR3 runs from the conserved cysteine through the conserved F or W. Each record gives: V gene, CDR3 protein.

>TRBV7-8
CASRTQGPNEKLFF
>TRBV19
CASQVGRGAGGNQPQHF
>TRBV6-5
CASKKEGLIIEQFF
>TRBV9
CASSPNMLETQYF
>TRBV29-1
CSVVQGSGNTIYF
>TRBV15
CATSSSRGLPQHF
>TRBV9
CASSGSGQYNEQFF
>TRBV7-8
CASSLARGQPPYEQYF
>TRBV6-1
CASRPPGGSYEQYF
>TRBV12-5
CASAKGLAGGYEQYF
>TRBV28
CASSSRRSAAGYGYTF
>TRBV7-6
CASSTGLNSNQPQHF
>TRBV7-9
CASSLVRERAFF
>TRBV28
CASSLFSGGIYNEQFF
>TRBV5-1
CASSERVSGTDTQYF
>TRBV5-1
CASSLGGTGELFF
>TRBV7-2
CASRQDGEERNTIYF
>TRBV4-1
CASSQTAETGLGGYTF
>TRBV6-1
CASSEMEHYGYTF
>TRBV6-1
CASRDRDSNSPLHF
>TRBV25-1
CASKPGTVDTGELFF
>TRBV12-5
CASGWEGEAFF
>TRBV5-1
CASSLGRTGQNGYTF
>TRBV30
CAWSVWGGNNEQFF
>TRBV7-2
CASSLRGGQNQPQHF
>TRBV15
CATSSAAAGTNTGELFF
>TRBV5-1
CASSLTGPNTEAFF
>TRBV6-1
CASSWDRVRPQHF
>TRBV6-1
CASSDVGQGTDTQYF
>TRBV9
CASSVGDSQNTYEQYF
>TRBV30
CAWNGYGYTF
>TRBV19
CASSMSDRGREKLFF
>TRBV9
CASSGLLGGVGETQYF
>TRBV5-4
CASFPGGGADTQYF
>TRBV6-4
CASSEGTSGGRDTQYF
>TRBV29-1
CSVDSRYGYTF
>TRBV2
CASRRSGYLQETQYF
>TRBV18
CASSPASRSYNEQFF
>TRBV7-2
CASSSSTGSTGELFF
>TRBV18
CASSPPNRGRSYNEQFF
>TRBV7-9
CASRSQAYEQYF
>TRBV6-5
CASSYSGKGATGYTF